Detailed here is one T cell receptor beta chain. What it binds is unknown. The junction differs from germline at one of its ends, possibly a read error. PCR was performed a second time for roughly 7 to 11 cycles using a sample-barcoded 5' primer and a J-beta primer mix. Using its own MiXCR run on the 5' RACE reads, TCRdb lists one record per CDR3 protein. Of 2 million or so distinct CDR3 sequences listed, about 50% are singletons. This entry belongs to a study of blood T cells in healthy people across ages. Study conclusions and caveats: Donors of long life had a larger count of naive CD4+ cells and greater diversity than aged donors.

CDR3 length: 14 amino acids. The germline gives CDR1 MNHEY, CDR2 SMNVEV (reference sequence). The TCR originated in a woman between 40 and 50 years old in good health. Specimen: blood. The V and J genes are TRBV27 and TRBJ2-6; D remains unclear. The CDR3 DNA reads TGTGCCAGCAGTCCTGACTCTGGGACCAACGTCCTGACTTTC. It encodes CASSPDSGTNVLTF.